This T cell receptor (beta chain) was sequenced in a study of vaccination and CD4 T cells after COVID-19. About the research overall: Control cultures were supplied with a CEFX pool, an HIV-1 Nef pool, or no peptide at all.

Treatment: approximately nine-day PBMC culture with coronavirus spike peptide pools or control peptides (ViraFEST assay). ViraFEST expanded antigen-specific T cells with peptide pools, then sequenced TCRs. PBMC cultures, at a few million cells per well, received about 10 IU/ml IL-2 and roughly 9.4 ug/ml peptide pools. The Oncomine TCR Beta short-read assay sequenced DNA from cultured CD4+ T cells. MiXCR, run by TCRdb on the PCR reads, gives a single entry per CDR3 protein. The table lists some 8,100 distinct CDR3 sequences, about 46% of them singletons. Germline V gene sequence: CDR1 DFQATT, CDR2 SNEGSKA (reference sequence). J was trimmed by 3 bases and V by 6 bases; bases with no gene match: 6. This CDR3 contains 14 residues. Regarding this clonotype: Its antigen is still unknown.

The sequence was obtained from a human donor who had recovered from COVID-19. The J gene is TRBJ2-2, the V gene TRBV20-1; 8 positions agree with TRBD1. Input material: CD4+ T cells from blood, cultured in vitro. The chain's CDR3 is CSAKDRAHTGELFF. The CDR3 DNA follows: TGCAGTGCAAAGGACAGGGCGCACACCGGGGAGCTGTTTTTT.